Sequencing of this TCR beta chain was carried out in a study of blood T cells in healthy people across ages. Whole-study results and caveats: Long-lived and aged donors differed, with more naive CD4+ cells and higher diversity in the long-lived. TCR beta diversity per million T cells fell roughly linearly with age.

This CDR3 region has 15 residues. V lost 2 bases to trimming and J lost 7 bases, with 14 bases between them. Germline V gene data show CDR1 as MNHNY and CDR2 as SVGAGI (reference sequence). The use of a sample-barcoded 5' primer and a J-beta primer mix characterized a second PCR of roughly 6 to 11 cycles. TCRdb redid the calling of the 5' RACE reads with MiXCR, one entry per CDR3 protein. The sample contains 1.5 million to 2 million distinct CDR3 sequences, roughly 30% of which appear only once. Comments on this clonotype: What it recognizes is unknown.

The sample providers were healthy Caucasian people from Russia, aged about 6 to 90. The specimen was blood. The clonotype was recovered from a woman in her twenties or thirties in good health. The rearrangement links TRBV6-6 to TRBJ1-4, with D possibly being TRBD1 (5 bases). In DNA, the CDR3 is TGTGCCAGCAGTTACGGCGCTACGGGGCGTGAAAAACTGTTTTTT. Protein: CASSYGATGREKLFF.